This TCR beta chain was identified in a study of blood T cell repertoires in COVID-19. Across the study: From T cells, B-cell-depleted T cells, or PBMCs came the material, which was cDNA or gDNA.

Per the germline V gene, CDR1 is SGHKS and CDR2 is YYEKEE (reference sequence). CDR3 size: 15 residues. V gave up 3 bases and J gave up 2 bases; unmatched junction bases: 7. Original processing notes: Estimates of nucleated cell counts were drawn from the amplification of reference gene primers. This table comes from immunoSEQ multiplex PCR, and its TCRdb copy is limited to in-frame clones, with some not included. V and J calls and clone size are as listed in that table; D and trimming were resolved from the DNA. The sample holds about 210,000 clones, around 84% seen once. This clonotype was obtained from a man between 50 and 59 years old with active or convalescent COVID-19. Specimen: peripheral blood. The chain carries TRBV5-5 and TRBJ2-5, with 7 bases identical to TRBD2. The CDR3 coding sequence is TGTGCCAGCAGCTATCCAACGGGGGGACAAGAGACCCAGTACTTC. Encoded protein: CASSYPTGGQETQYF.